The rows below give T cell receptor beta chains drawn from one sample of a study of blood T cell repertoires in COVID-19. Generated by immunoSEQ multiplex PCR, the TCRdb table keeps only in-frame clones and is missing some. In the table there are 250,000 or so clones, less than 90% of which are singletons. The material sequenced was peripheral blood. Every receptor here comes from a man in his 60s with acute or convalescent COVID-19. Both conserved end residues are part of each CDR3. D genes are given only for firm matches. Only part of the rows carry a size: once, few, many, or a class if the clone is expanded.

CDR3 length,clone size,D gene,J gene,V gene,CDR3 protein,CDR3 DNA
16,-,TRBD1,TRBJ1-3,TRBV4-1,CASSLQMTGRGNTIYF,TGCGCCAGCAGCCTACAAATGACAGGGAGGGGAAACACCATATATTTT
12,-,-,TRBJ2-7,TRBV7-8,CASSLEGAEQYF,TGTGCCAGCAGCTTAGAAGGGGCTGAGCAGTACTTC
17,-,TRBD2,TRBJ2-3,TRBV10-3,CAISPGTSGAPRDTQYF,TGTGCCATCAGTCCCGGGACTAGCGGAGCACCGAGAGATACGCAGTATTTT
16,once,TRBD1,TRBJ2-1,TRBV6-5,CASSYSIRQGVNEQFF,TGTGCCAGCAGTTACTCGATCAGACAGGGCGTTAATGAGCAGTTCTTC
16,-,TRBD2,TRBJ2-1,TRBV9,CASSVVLAGDLGEQFF,TGTGCCAGCAGCGTAGTATTAGCGGGAGACCTGGGTGAGCAGTTCTTC
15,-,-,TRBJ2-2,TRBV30,CAWGGLGAVSGELFF,TGTGCCTGGGGCGGGTTGGGAGCTGTTAGCGGGGAGCTGTTTTTT
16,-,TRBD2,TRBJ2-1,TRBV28,CASSLGRGSSYNEQFF,TGTGCCAGCAGTTTAGGGCGGGGGAGCTCCTACAATGAGCAGTTCTTC
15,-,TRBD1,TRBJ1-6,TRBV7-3,CASSRQGGHNSPLHF,TGTGCCAGCAGCCGACAGGGAGGCCATAATTCACCCCTCCACTTT
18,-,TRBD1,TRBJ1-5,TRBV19,CASSDRGRYEYSNQPQHF,TGTGCCAGTAGCGACAGGGGTAGGTACGAGTATAGCAATCAGCCCCAGCATTTT
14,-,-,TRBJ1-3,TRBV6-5,CASSYRGSGNTIYF,TGTGCCAGCAGTTATCGGGGCTCTGGAAACACCATATATTTT
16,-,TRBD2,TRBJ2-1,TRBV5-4,CASSARASGNPNEQFF,TGTGCCAGCAGCGCCAGGGCTAGCGGGAATCCCAATGAGCAGTTCTTC
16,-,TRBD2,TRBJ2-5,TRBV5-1,CASSGGTSGFQETQYF,TGCGCCAGCAGCGGGGGGACTAGCGGGTTCCAAGAGACCCAGTACTTC
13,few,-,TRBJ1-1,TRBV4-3,CASSQTGNTEAFF,TGCGCCAGCAGCCAGACAGGGAACACTGAAGCTTTCTTT
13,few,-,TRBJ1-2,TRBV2,CAGTRDRAYGYTF,TGTGCCGGCACGCGAGACAGAGCCTATGGCTACACCTTC
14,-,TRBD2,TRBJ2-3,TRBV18,CASSPSGIHDTQYF,TGTGCCAGCTCACCTAGCGGGATACACGATACGCAGTATTTT
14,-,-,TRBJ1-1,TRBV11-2,CASSLDPGGTEAFF,TGTGCCAGCAGCTTAGACCCGGGGGGCACTGAAGCTTTCTTT
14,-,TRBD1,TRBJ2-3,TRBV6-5,CASRTRDRGETQYF,TGTGCCAGCAGGACAAGGGACAGGGGAGAGACGCAGTATTTT
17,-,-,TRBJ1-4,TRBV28,CASSPQGRPLLYEKLFF,TGTGCCAGCAGTCCCCAGGGGCGGCCGCTCCTTTATGAAAAACTGTTTTTT
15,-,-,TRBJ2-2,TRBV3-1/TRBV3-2,CASSQQLISTGELFF,TGTGCCAGCAGCCAACAACTAATCTCCACCGGGGAGCTGTTTTTT
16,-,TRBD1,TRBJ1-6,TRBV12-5,CASGPTDGQGNSPLHF,TGTGCTAGTGGCCCAACGGATGGACAGGGAAACTCACCCCTCCACTTT
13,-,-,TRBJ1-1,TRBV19,CASSNTQNTEAFF,TGTGCCAGTAGTAATACACAGAACACTGAAGCTTTCTTT
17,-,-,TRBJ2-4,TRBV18,CASSPPTVHLAKNIQYF,TGTGCCAGCTCACCACCGACAGTCCATCTAGCCAAAAACATTCAGTACTTC
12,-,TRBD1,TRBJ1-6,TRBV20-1,CSASTGARALHF,TGCAGTGCTAGTACAGGGGCTAGGGCCCTCCACTTT
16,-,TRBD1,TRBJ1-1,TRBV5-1,CASNAEGGTVGAEAFF,TGCGCCAGCAATGCCGAAGGGGGCACCGTGGGAGCTGAAGCTTTCTTT